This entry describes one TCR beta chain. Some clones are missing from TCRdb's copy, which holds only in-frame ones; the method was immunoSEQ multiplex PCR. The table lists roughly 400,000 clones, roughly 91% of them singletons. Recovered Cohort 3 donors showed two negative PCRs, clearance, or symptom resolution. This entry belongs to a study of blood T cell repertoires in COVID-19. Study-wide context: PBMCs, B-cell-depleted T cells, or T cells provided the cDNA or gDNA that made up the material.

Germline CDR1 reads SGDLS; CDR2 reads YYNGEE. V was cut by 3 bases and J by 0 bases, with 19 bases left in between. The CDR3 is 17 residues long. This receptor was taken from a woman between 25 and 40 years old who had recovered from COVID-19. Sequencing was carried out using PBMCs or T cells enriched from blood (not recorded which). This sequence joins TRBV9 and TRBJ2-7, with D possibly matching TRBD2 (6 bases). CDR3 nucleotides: TGTGCCAGCAGCGGTTCGGGGGTGGGAGCGAGCTCCTACGAGCAGTACTTC. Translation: CASSGSGVGASSYEQYF.